This passage covers 29 T cell receptor beta chains from one sample sequenced in a study of blood T cells in healthy people across ages. The use of a sample-barcoded 5' primer and a J-beta primer mix characterized a second PCR of about 7 to 12 cycles. TCRdb redid the calling of the 5' RACE reads with MiXCR, one entry per CDR3 protein. Here the sample spans about 1.4 million distinct CDR3 sequences, approximately 59% being singletons. The sample comprised blood. The receptors shown here come from a man aged 18 to 30 in good health.

The V and J genes are TRBV28 and TRBJ1-2; TRBD1 matches 9 bases. CDR1 and CDR2 from the germline V gene are MDHEN and SYDVKM. The J segment lost 8 bases and the V segment lost 2 bases, leaving 6 bases of the junction unmatched. This CDR3 comprises 14 residues. The CDR3: CASSLTGGAGGYTF. CDR3 nucleotide sequence: TGTGCCAGCAGTTTAACAGGGGGCGCGGGCGGCTACACCTTC.

The chain joins TRBV4-1 to TRBJ1-5, with D perhaps TRBD1 (5 bases). The length of the CDR3 is 15 residues. Germline CDR1 is MGHRA and CDR2 is YSYEKL. The V end lost 3 bases, the J end lost 2 bases, and 11 bases lay between the germline ends. The CDR3 DNA follows: TGCGCCAGCAGCCACAGGGACGGGGGCAATCAGCCCCAGCATTTT. Translating it yields CASSHRDGGNQPQHF.

This rearrangement joins TRBV20-1 to TRBJ1-1; D is undetermined. The germline gives CDR1 DFQATT, CDR2 SNEGSKA (reference sequence). Trimming removed 0 bases at V and 1 base at J, with 12 bases between. The CDR3 covers 15 residues. CDR3 residues: CSARDLEVPNTEAFF. The CDR3 nucleotides are TGCAGTGCTAGAGATCTCGAGGTACCGAACACTGAAGCTTTCTTT.

This clonotype was recorded only once. The junction departs from germline at one end; a sequencing error may be responsible. The chain couples TRBV7-2 to TRBJ1-1; D gene ambiguous. Germline-derived CDR1 and CDR2 are SGHTA and FQGNSA. This CDR3 comprises 13 residues. CDR3 nucleotide sequence: TGTGCCAGCAGTTTAGATGTCGGAGGGCGAGCTTTCTTT. Translation: CASSLDVGGRAFF.

This chain uses TRBV20-1 with TRBJ2-1, with 9 bases identical to TRBD2. The CDR3 spans 14 residues. Germline CDR1 is DFQATT and CDR2 is SNEGSKA (reference sequence). J lost 6 bases, V lost 5 bases, and 8 bases had no gene match. The CDR3: CSAEERGDFNEQFF. CDR3 bases: TGCAGTGCTGAAGAGCGGGGGGACTTCAATGAGCAGTTCTTC.

The chain recombines TRBV6-2 or TRBV6-3 with TRBJ2-2; 9 positions agree with TRBD2. V lost 0 bases to trimming and J lost 8 bases; unmatched junction nucleotides: 7. CDR3 size: 16 residues. Per germline, CDR1 MNHEY and CDR2 SVGEGT. Written as DNA, the CDR3 is TGTGCCAGCAGTTACTCGAAAATAGCGGGAGCGGGGGAGCTGTTTTTT. It specifies CASSYSKIAGAGELFF.

This chain joins TRBV15 and TRBJ1-5; 10 bases agree with TRBD1. This CDR3 region has 16 residues. Per the germline V gene, CDR1 is LNHNV and CDR2 is YYDKDF (reference sequence). J lost 3 bases, V lost 5 bases, and 7 bases had no gene match. This CDR3 reads CATSLPGQGTNQPQHF. The CDR3 region has the DNA TGTGCCACCAGCCTACCGGGACAGGGGACCAATCAGCCCCAGCATTTT.

The J gene is TRBJ2-3, the V gene TRBV5-6; D not resolved. Trimming took off 1 base at V and 0 bases at J, with 12 bases between the two ends. Germline values: CDR1 SGHDT, CDR2 YYEEEE. The CDR3 loop spans 16 amino acids. The CDR3 spells CASSLRRVASTDTQYF. CDR3 bases: TGTGCCAGCAGCTTGCGAAGGGTAGCTAGCACAGATACGCAGTATTTT.

The chain uses TRBV10-2 and TRBJ1-2; D is possibly TRBD1 (5 bases). V was cut by 2 bases and J by 4 bases, with 20 bases left in between. The CDR3 contains 17 residues. Germline CDR1 WSHSY, CDR2 SAAADI. CDR3 region: CASSEMVGGGSPYGYTF. In nucleotides, the CDR3 is TGCGCCAGCAGTGAGATGGTCGGTGGGGGTTCTCCCTATGGCTACACCTTC.

The rearrangement links TRBV4-1 to TRBJ1-2; TRBD1 might be the D (5 bases). The V end was cut by 4 bases, the J end by 5 bases, with 14 bases between. From germline, CDR1 is MGHRA and CDR2 YSYEKL. The CDR3 is made up of 14 amino acids. The CDR3 DNA sequence: TGCGCCAGCAGCCCAGCGGGACTGTATTATGGCTACACCTTC. This sequence encodes CASSPAGLYYGYTF.

This clonotype was observed a handful of times. V gene TRBV12-3 or TRBV12-4 combines with J gene TRBJ2-7; D may be TRBD2 (7 bases). CDR3 length: 13 amino acids. V lost 8 bases and J 3 bases, leaving 14 bases between the germline ends. CDR3 in amino acids: CASRPGEGYEQYF. DNA of the CDR3: TGTGCCAGCCGCCCAGGGGAGGGCTACGAGCAGTACTTC.

There are a few counts of this clonotype. V is TRBV28 and J is TRBJ2-3; maybe TRBD2 (7 bases). Germline lookup yields CDR1 MDHEN and CDR2 SYDVKM. V was trimmed by 5 bases and J by 2 bases, leaving 17 bases between them. The CDR3 runs to 16 residues. The CDR3 loop is CASSPLGGQTTDTQYF. The CDR3 DNA reads as TGTGCCAGCAGTCCCCTCGGGGGGCAGACCACAGATACGCAGTATTTT.

The chain links TRBV3-1 to TRBJ1-2; D is perhaps TRBD1 (5 bases). The CDR3 has 14 residues. Trimming took 3 bases from V and 6 from J, leaving 14 bases between them. Germline CDR1 reads LGHDT; CDR2 reads YNNKEL (reference sequence). The CDR3 sequence is CASSQILDSNGYTF. CDR3 coding DNA: TGTGCCAGCAGCCAGATACTCGACAGCAATGGCTACACCTTC.

The V and J genes are TRBV7-9 and TRBJ2-5; TRBD2 aligns across 10 bases. The end of the DNA is better explained by TRBJ2-7, so the J call may be wrong. This CDR3 has 14 residues. Germline-derived CDR1 and CDR2 are SEHNR and FQNEAQ (reference sequence). DNA for the CDR3: TGTGCCAGCAGCTTTCCTAGCGGGAGCTACGAGCAGTACTTC. Its translation is CASSFPSGSYEQYF.

The chain has TRBV20-1 and TRBJ2-1; D unresolved. Between the trimmed V and J ends, which lost 5 bases and 0 bases, there was a span of 14 bases. The CDR3 runs to 15 residues. Per the germline V gene, CDR1 is DFQATT and CDR2 is SNEGSKA (reference sequence). DNA for the CDR3: TGCAGTGCTGCCCTCCCTGGAAGCTCCTACAATGAGCAGTTCTTC. Translated, it gives CSAALPGSSYNEQFF.

This clonotype was seen a handful of times. The chain joins TRBV27 to TRBJ2-1; possibly TRBD2 for D (6 bases). The V end was cut by 1 base, the J end by 6 bases, with 10 bases between. This CDR3 is built from 14 residues. In germline, CDR1 is MNHEY, CDR2 SMNVEV (reference sequence). CDR3: CASSLWQGGNEQFF. The CDR3, as DNA: TGTGCCAGCAGTTTATGGCAGGGAGGCAATGAGCAGTTCTTC.

The CDR3 spells CATSEERASGANVLTF. CDR3 sequence (DNA): TGTGCCACCAGTGAAGAAAGGGCCTCTGGGGCCAACGTCCTGACTTTC. V usage is TRBV24-1 and J usage is TRBJ2-6; D ambiguous. CDR1 is KGHDR and CDR2 is SFDVKD in the germline V gene. CDR3 size: 16 residues. V was cut by 4 bases and J by 0 bases, with 9 bases left in between.

The chain joins TRBV20-1 to TRBJ2-5, with D hard to call. Trimming cost V 0 bases and J 5 bases, with 16 bases left between them. This CDR3 spans 15 amino acids. Germline assignment: CDR1 DFQATT and CDR2 SNEGSKA (reference sequence). The CDR3 loop is CSARDGEYSSETQYF. The DNA for the CDR3 is TGCAGTGCTAGAGATGGGGAATATTCCAGCGAGACCCAGTACTTC.

V and J are TRBV12-3 or TRBV12-4 and TRBJ2-7; D may correspond to TRBD1 or TRBD2 (5 bases each). V lost 2 bases to trimming and J lost 3 bases, with 14 bases between them. The CDR3 is 15 residues long. The DNA of the CDR3 is TGTGCCAGCAGTTTATGGGGGAAGCCTATCTACGAGCAGTACTTC. Protein sequence: CASSLWGKPIYEQYF.

The J gene is TRBJ2-3, the V gene TRBV20-1, with 8 positions matching TRBD2. Germline V gives CDR1 DFQATT, CDR2 SNEGSKA (reference sequence). The J segment lost 4 bases and the V segment lost 2 bases, leaving 8 bases of the junction unmatched. The CDR3 is 15 amino acids. The DNA of the CDR3 is TGCAGTGCTAGAATCCCCGGGAGGGGGGCAGATACGCAGTATTTT. It specifies CSARIPGRGADTQYF.

The chain uses TRBV14 and TRBJ2-5, with 12 nucleotides matching TRBD2. Germline trimming cut 4 bases from V and 5 bases from J; bases unmatched to any gene: 11. The V gene's germline CDR1 is SGHDN and CDR2 FVKESK. This CDR3 is 17 amino acids long. CDR3 loop: CASSPFGSSGREETQYF. Here the CDR3 DNA reads TGTGCCAGCAGCCCGTTCGGTTCTAGCGGGAGGGAGGAGACCCAGTACTTC.

The chain links TRBV20-1 to TRBJ2-7; possible D gene TRBD1, 5 bases. The CDR3 consists of 13 residues. CDR1 and CDR2 (germline): DFQATT, SNEGSKA (reference sequence). The V and J ends lost 1 base and 6 bases respectively, with 13 bases between them. This CDR3 reads CSARGRVSSEQYF. CDR3 nucleotides: TGCAGTGCTAGAGGCAGGGTTTCATCCGAGCAGTACTTC.

This clonotype was seen more than once but under ten times. The CDR3 DNA is TGTGCCAGCATGGGGGGTGAGGCCAACGTCCTGACTTTC. It specifies CASMGGEANVLTF. This chain uses TRBV6-5 with TRBJ2-6; D might be TRBD2 (6 bases). V lost 7 bases, J lost 6 bases, and 10 bases lay in between. The CDR3 is 13 amino acids. Germline assignment: CDR1 MNHEY and CDR2 SVGAGI.

The sample holds a few counts of this clonotype. The V gene is TRBV11-2, the J gene TRBJ1-5; 7 bases match TRBD1. In germline, CDR1 is SGHAT, CDR2 FQNNGV. The CDR3 is made up of 15 amino acids. J lost 2 bases, V lost 4 bases, and 5 bases had no gene match. The CDR3 is CASSSTGTGNQPQHF. The CDR3 DNA reads as TGTGCCAGCAGCTCCACGGGGACAGGCAATCAGCCCCAGCATTTT.

This clonotype came up a few times. The chain couples TRBV21-1 to TRBJ1-2; no check of the table's D call, TRBD1, against the DNA was made. TRBV21-1 is deemed a pseudogene. This CDR3 region has 14 residues. CDR3 region: CASSKACPDYGYTF. DNA for the CDR3: TGTGCCAGCAGCAAAGCCTGTCCAGATTATGGCTACACCTTC.

V is TRBV20-1 and J is TRBJ2-1; D is unresolved. The V end was cut by 0 bases, the J end by 10 bases, with 10 bases between. Germline V gives CDR1 DFQATT, CDR2 SNEGSKA (reference sequence). The CDR3 covers 12 residues. CDR3 bases: TGCAGTGCTAGAGATAGGTTGGGAGAGCAGTTCTTC. This gives the protein CSARDRLGEQFF.

The chain combines TRBV24-1 with TRBJ2-1; D gene unclear. V lost 9 bases and J lost 7, with 24 bases in between. CDR1 and CDR2 (germline): KGHDR, SFDVKD. The CDR3 extends over 16 amino acids. The CDR3 here is CATATGRLVFLNEQFF. The CDR3, as DNA: TGTGCCACCGCGACCGGCCGCCTTGTTTTTTTGAATGAGCAGTTCTTC.

The rearrangement joins TRBV20-1 to TRBJ2-7; D may be TRBD1 or TRBD2 (5 bases each). Germline loops: CDR1 DFQATT, CDR2 SNEGSKA (reference sequence). This CDR3 contains 13 residues. V was trimmed by 3 bases and J by 2 bases, leaving 11 bases between them. As DNA, the CDR3 is TGCAGTGCTAGGTCTCAGGGAGCCTACGAGCAGTACTTC. It yields the protein CSARSQGAYEQYF.

The CDR3 region is CASSQEATGANGYTF. In DNA form, the CDR3 reads TGCGCCAGCAGCCAAGAAGCGACAGGGGCAAATGGCTACACCTTC. The J gene is TRBJ1-2, the V gene TRBV4-1, with 8 nucleotides matching TRBD1. The J segment lost 6 bases and the V segment lost 0 bases, leaving 6 bases of the junction unmatched. CDR1 and CDR2 (germline): MGHRA, YSYEKL. The CDR3 loop spans 15 amino acids.